Following are 19 T cell receptor beta chains from one sample sequenced in a study of neoadjuvant anti-PD-1 for oral cavity cancer. This table comes from immunoSEQ multiplex PCR, and its TCRdb copy is limited to in-frame clones, with some not included. Of around 12,000 clones in the sample, around 69% were seen once. The sequenced sample was tumor tissue, obtained before nivolumab (anti-PD-1) treatment. These receptors were collected from a person between 35 and 79 years old with oral cavity squamous cell carcinoma. The donor label of this sample is uncertain.

A few counts support this clone. The chain recombines TRBV2 with TRBJ2-7; D could derive from TRBD1 or TRBD2 (5 bases each). Looked up from germline, CDR1 is SNHLY and CDR2 is FYNNEI. This CDR3 has 15 residues. V gave up 10 bases and J gave up 3 bases, with 22 bases separating them. Written as DNA, the CDR3 is TGTGCCACCTCTTATACCGGGACGGGCCTCTACGAGCAGTACTTC. This gives the protein CATSYTGTGLYEQYF.

The CDR3 region is CASSGAVGVGGSNQPQHF. Written as DNA, the CDR3 is TGTGCCAGCAGTGGGGCGGTAGGGGTTGGGGGAAGCAATCAGCCCCAGCATTTT. The chain uses TRBV2 and TRBJ1-5, with a possible D match to TRBD1 (5 bases). CDR1 is SNHLY, CDR2 FYNNEI, per germline. The V end lost 4 bases, the J end lost 1 base, and 20 bases lay between the germline ends. This CDR3 spans 18 amino acids.

A few counts support this clone. The V gene is TRBV5-6, the J gene TRBJ2-2, with 7 nucleotides matching TRBD2. Germline V gene lookup returns CDR1 SGHDT and CDR2 YYEEEE. V shed 0 bases, J shed 3 bases, and the junction held 11 bases outside the gene matches. The CDR3 contains 18 residues. The CDR3 DNA follows: TGTGCCAGCAGCTTGGCACCCGGGAGGTGGGCCTACACCGGGGAGCTGTTTTTT. It yields the protein CASSLAPGRWAYTGELFF.

The chain combines TRBV6-1 with TRBJ2-3, with TRBD2 matching over 8 bases. The CDR3 consists of 15 residues. Germline trimming cut 2 bases from V and 5 bases from J; bases unmatched to any gene: 6. The germline CDR1 and CDR2 sequences are MNHNS and SASEGT. The CDR3 nucleotides are TGTGCCAGCAGTGAAACAAGCGGGAGAAGAGATACGCAGTATTTT. Protein product: CASSETSGRRDTQYF.

The chain joins TRBV6-6 to TRBJ1-5; D is possibly TRBD1 (5 bases). The germline gives CDR1 MNHNY, CDR2 SVGAGI (reference sequence). The CDR3 is 12 amino acids. The V and J ends lost 2 bases and 11 bases respectively, with 10 bases between them. This CDR3 reads CASSYGGWAQHF. The CDR3 DNA follows: TGTGCCAGCAGTTACGGGGGATGGGCCCAGCATTTT.

This clone occurred a few times. This rearrangement joins TRBV28 to TRBJ1-1, with a weak D call TRBD1 (5 bases). V lost 8 bases, J lost 0 bases, and 13 bases lay in between. This CDR3 contains 14 residues. Germline values: CDR1 MDHEN, CDR2 SYDVKM. CDR3 sequence: CASSGPGMNTEAFF. CDR3 bases: TGTGCCAGCTCGGGACCAGGGATGAACACTGAAGCTTTCTTT.

This sequence joins TRBV19 and TRBJ1-1; D gene ambiguous. The germline gives CDR1 LNHDA, CDR2 SQIVND (reference sequence). The V end was cut by 6 bases, the J end by 0 bases, with 14 bases between. This CDR3 is built from 15 residues. As DNA, the CDR3 is TGTGCCAGTAGGCATACAGAAGTACTGAACACTGAAGCTTTCTTT. This sequence encodes CASRHTEVLNTEAFF.

This clone has only a few counts. The rearrangement joins TRBV11-2 to TRBJ2-2; 7 bases agree with TRBD2. CDR3 length equals 16 residues. V gave up 7 bases and J gave up 1 base; unmatched junction bases: 9. CDR1 and CDR2 from the germline V gene are SGHAT and FQNNGV. The CDR3 sequence: CASILWGGGNTGELFF. The DNA of the CDR3 is TGTGCCAGCATCCTATGGGGCGGGGGGAACACCGGGGAGCTGTTTTTT.

The V call is TRBV5-4, the J call TRBJ1-1, with D uncertain. From germline, CDR1 is SGHNT and CDR2 YYREEE (reference sequence). Trimming took off 4 bases at V and 0 bases at J, with 10 bases between the two ends. The CDR3 runs 14 residues. The CDR3 DNA reads as TGTGCCAGCAGCCCCCAGCGTATGAACACTGAAGCTTTCTTT. This sequence encodes CASSPQRMNTEAFF.

The chain uses TRBV11-2 and TRBJ2-3, with 11 nucleotides matching TRBD2. The V segment lost 1 base and the J segment 1 base; nucleotides outside the gene matches: 4. The CDR3 length is 17 residues. Germline V gene data show CDR1 as SGHAT and CDR2 as FQNNGV. For the CDR3, the DNA is TGTGCCAGCAGCTTAGTTATTAGCGGGAGGGGCACAGATACGCAGTATTTT. Its protein product is CASSLVISGRGTDTQYF.

This chain connects TRBV2 to TRBJ1-1; no definite D call. The V gene's germline CDR1 is SNHLY and CDR2 FYNNEI. V lost 5 bases, J lost 10 bases, and 11 bases lay in between. The CDR3 is made up of 11 amino acids. CDR3 in amino acids: CASSPRGGAFF. In DNA, the CDR3 is TGTGCCAGCAGTCCCCGGGGAGGAGCTTTCTTT.

The V gene is TRBV5-1, the J gene TRBJ2-1; 9 nucleotides align to TRBD2. The J segment lost 8 bases and the V segment lost 5 bases, leaving 8 bases of the junction unmatched. This CDR3 is built from 14 residues. The germline gives CDR1 SGHRS, CDR2 YFSETQ. CDR3 in amino acids: CASRAGGVADEQFF. As DNA, the CDR3 is TGCGCCAGCAGGGCGGGAGGGGTCGCCGATGAGCAGTTCTTC. The full variable domain, with the rest looked up from reference TRBV5-1 and TRBJ2-1, is KAGVTQTPRYLIKTRGQQVTLSCSPISGHRSVSWYQQTPGQGLQFLFEYFSETQRNKGNFPGRFSGRQFSNSRSEMNVSTLELGDSALYLCASRAGGVADEQFFGPGTRLTVL.

V gene TRBV5-3 combines with J gene TRBJ2-7; perhaps D is TRBD1 or TRBD2 (5 bases each). TRBV5-3 is an ORF; its function is uncertain. The V gene lost 0 bases and the J gene lost 0 bases, with 22 bases spanning the gap. The CDR3 has 19 residues. The CDR3 loop reads CARSLAARGRKESSYEQYF. The CDR3 DNA follows: TGTGCCAGAAGCTTGGCCGCCCGGGGCCGGAAAGAGAGCTCCTACGAGCAGTACTTC.

This clone was observed once. This CDR3 is CASSPGLAGYTDTQYF. The CDR3 DNA sequence: TGTGCCAGCAGTCCTGGACTAGCGGGTTACACAGATACGCAGTATTTT. V and J are TRBV9 and TRBJ2-3; the match to TRBD2 covers 11 bases. V trimming: 5 bases; J trimming: 2 bases; junction bases outside the gene matches: 7. Germline V gene sequence: CDR1 SGDLS, CDR2 YYNGEE. The CDR3 has 16 residues.

A word on this clone: At one of its ends the junction is not consistent with the germline gene, which may arise from a read error. The genes are TRBV6-6 and TRBJ1-6; 7 nucleotides agree with TRBD1. Germline CDR1 is MNHNY and CDR2 is SVGAGI (reference sequence). This CDR3 region has 14 residues. CDR3 residues: CASSYLGGNSPLHF. The CDR3 DNA follows: TGTGCCAGCAGCTACTTAGGGGGCAATTCACCCCTCCACTTT.

This clone is categorized as medium-sized. The V call is TRBV7-8, the J call TRBJ2-1; D not certain. This CDR3 has 14 residues. V was shortened by 0 bases and J by 9 bases, with 12 bases between the two germline ends. Germline assignment: CDR1 SGHVS and CDR2 FQNEAQ. CDR3 residues: CASSLARISLEQFF. The CDR3 DNA reads TGTGCCAGCAGCTTAGCCCGGATCTCACTTGAGCAGTTCTTC.

The chain employs TRBV12-1 and TRBJ1-3; the listed D gene, TRBD1, was not tested against the DNA. TRBV12-1 is a documented pseudogene. The CDR3 contains 16 residues. DNA for the CDR3: TGTGCCAGCAGCTTTGGGAGGACAGAATGTGGAAACACCATATATTTT. Protein product: CASSFGRTECGNTIYF.

CDR3 in DNA: TGTGCCAGCTCACAGGACAGGGCCAAGAGCACCATATATTTT. It is translated as CASSQDRAKSTIYF. This chain links TRBV18 with TRBJ1-3, with TRBD1 matching 8 bases. Germline V gene lookup returns CDR1 KGHSH and CDR2 LQKENI. Unmatched junction bases numbered 8, after V lost 4 bases and J lost 9 bases. This CDR3 contains 14 residues.

V is TRBV19 and J is TRBJ2-2; TRBD2 matches 7 bases. The germline V gene encodes CDR1 LNHDA and CDR2 SQIVND (reference sequence). The CDR3 loop spans 16 amino acids. With 8 bases clipped from V and 6 bases from J, the junction kept 15 bases outside the gene matches. CDR3 sequence (DNA): TGTGCCAGTCGGCTCGGGGGGACGGGTATGGCCGGGGAGCTGTTTTTT. Protein product: CASRLGGTGMAGELFF. Based on the CDR3 plus reference TRBV19 and TRBJ2-2, the full variable domain is DGGITQSPKYLFRKEGQNVTLSCEQNLNHDAMYWYRQDPGQGLRLIYYSQIVNDFQKGDIAEGYSVSREKKESFPLTVTSAQKNPTAFYLCASRLGGTGMAGELFFGEGSRLTVL.